A single sample is the source of the 13 T cell receptor beta chains below, sequenced in a study of blood T cell repertoires in COVID-19. Sequencing was performed with immunoSEQ multiplex PCR; in TCRdb, only in-frame clones are kept and a portion is missing. The sample has 250,000 or so clones, approximately 85% seen once. The sequencing sample was made of PBMCs or T cells enriched from blood (not recorded which). The receptors shown here come from a woman aged 45-65 years who had been exposed to COVID-19.

The genes are TRBV30 and TRBJ2-3, with 10 bases lining up with TRBD1. J was trimmed by 5 bases and V by 2 bases; bases with no gene match: 4. The CDR3 contains 14 residues. The germline V gene has CDR1 GTSNPN and CDR2 SVGIG (reference sequence). The CDR3 is CAWSRGQGIDTQYF. The CDR3 coding sequence is TGTGCCTGGAGTCGGGGACAGGGGATAGATACGCAGTATTTT.

The V and J genes are TRBV29-1 and TRBJ2-1, with 8 bases lining up with TRBD2. This CDR3 spans 14 amino acids. Germline V gives CDR1 SQVTM, CDR2 ANQGSEA. The V gene end was trimmed by 7 bases and the J gene end by 5 bases; junction bases not matched to a gene: 10. The CDR3 protein is CSAGRLATHNEQFF. DNA of the CDR3: TGCAGCGCTGGGAGACTAGCGACCCACAATGAGCAGTTCTTC.

The rearrangement uses TRBV29-1 and TRBJ1-1; D gene uncertain. CDR1 and CDR2 from the germline V gene are SQVTM and ANQGSEA. The CDR3 length is 13 residues. The V end lost 7 bases, the J end lost 1 base, and 13 bases lay between the germline ends. DNA for the CDR3: TGCAGCGCTGCGTCAATTAAGAACACTGAAGCTTTCTTT. Encoded protein: CSAASIKNTEAFF.

The rearrangement joins TRBV27 to TRBJ1-5; D not certain. CDR1 and CDR2 from the germline V gene are MNHEY and SMNVEV (reference sequence). The V end was cut by 10 bases, the J end by 2 bases, with 9 bases between. CDR3 length: 12 amino acids. The CDR3 DNA is TGTGCCAACACGATGGGCAATCAGCCCCAGCATTTT. Translated, it gives CANTMGNQPQHF.

This chain links TRBV19 with TRBJ2-2; unclear D gene. Germline CDR1 reads LNHDA; CDR2 reads SQIVND (reference sequence). The CDR3 spans 12 residues. Trimming took 4 bases from V and 7 from J, leaving 7 bases between them. This CDR3 is CASSNYLGELFF. The DNA of the CDR3 is TGTGCCAGTAGTAATTATCTCGGGGAGCTGTTTTTT.

This chain joins TRBV28 and TRBJ2-7; 7 bases are shared with TRBD2. Germline assignment: CDR1 MDHEN and CDR2 SYDVKM. CDR3 length equals 15 residues. Unmatched junction bases numbered 9, after V lost 6 bases and J lost 1 base. The CDR3: CASSPPGEGSYEQYF. The CDR3 nucleotides read TGTGCCAGCAGCCCTCCCGGGGAGGGTTCCTACGAGCAGTACTTC. Filled out from reference TRBV28 and TRBJ2-7, the complete variable domain reads DVKVTQSSRYLVKRTGEKVFLECVQDMDHENMFWYRQDPGLGLRLIYFSYDVKMKEKGDIPEGYSVSREKKERFSLILESASTNQTSMYLCASSPPGEGSYEQYFGPGTRLTVT.

The rearrangement joins TRBV7-6 to TRBJ2-3, with 7 bases identical to TRBD2. Per the germline V gene, CDR1 is SGHVS and CDR2 is FNYEAQ. The CDR3 has 16 residues. V was pared by 3 bases and J by 0 bases, with 6 bases of the junction left unmatched. CDR3 amino acids: CASSFEGSGSTDTQYF. CDR3 nucleotides: TGTGCCAGCAGCTTCGAGGGTAGCGGGAGCACAGATACGCAGTATTTT.

This rearrangement joins TRBV5-1 to TRBJ1-5; the match to TRBD1 covers 8 bases. The trim removed 4 bases at V and 4 bases at J, leaving 10 bases unmatched. This CDR3 has 16 residues. Germline values: CDR1 SGHRS, CDR2 YFSETQ. The CDR3 nucleotides are TGCGCCAGCAGCCCGGGGACAGGTAGAAGGAATCAGCCCCAGCATTTT. It specifies CASSPGTGRRNQPQHF.

This clone occurred once. The gene calls are TRBV30 and TRBJ1-4; 7 bases are a match to TRBD1. V lost 1 base, J lost 8 bases, and 16 bases stayed unmatched. The CDR3 contains 17 residues. The germline V gene encodes CDR1 GTSNPN and CDR2 SVGIG (reference sequence). The CDR3: CAWSGTGAGFGREKLFF. In DNA, the CDR3 is TGTGCCTGGAGTGGGACAGGCGCAGGGTTCGGAAGGGAAAAACTGTTTTTT. Full variable domain (outside the CDR3, taken from reference TRBV30 and TRBJ1-4): SQTIHQWPATLVQPVGSPLSLECTVEGTSNPNLYWYRQAAGRGLQLLFYSVGIGQISSEVPQNLSASRPQDRQFILSSKKLLLSDSGFYLCAWSGTGAGFGREKLFFGSGTQLSVL.

The rearrangement links TRBV18 to TRBJ1-2; no reliable D call. The CDR3 runs 15 residues. Germline V gene lookup returns CDR1 KGHSH and CDR2 LQKENI. The germline V and J ends were trimmed by 4 bases and 5 bases, with 17 bases remaining between them. The CDR3 loop is CASSLQTSQVYGYTF. DNA for the CDR3: TGTGCCAGCTCACTACAGACAAGCCAAGTTTATGGCTACACCTTC.

This clone is a singleton in its sample. In DNA form, the CDR3 reads TGTGCCAGCAGTTTCAGAGGCGGGGGCACTGAAGCTTTCTTT. This translates into CASSFRGGGTEAFF. V is TRBV27 and J is TRBJ1-1, with D possibly TRBD1 on 5 matching bases. Germline V gene sequence: CDR1 MNHEY, CDR2 SMNVEV (reference sequence). This CDR3 has 14 amino acids. Trimming left V 3 bases short and J 4 bases short, with 12 bases between.

The rearrangement joins TRBV5-6 to TRBJ1-6, with 7 bases identical to TRBD1. The CDR3 is 15 amino acids. Trimming removed 0 bases from V and 9 bases from J; junction bases left unmatched: 6. CDR1 is SGHDT, CDR2 YYEEEE, per germline. CDR3 coding DNA: TGTGCCAGCAGCTTGGGAGGGGGCGGCATTTCACCCCTCCACTTT. Protein sequence: CASSLGGGGISPLHF.

This rearrangement joins TRBV6-5 to TRBJ2-2; the match to TRBD1 covers 7 bases. Losses at the gene ends were 6 bases for V and 6 bases for J; bases not matched to a gene: 4. The CDR3 runs 13 residues. The germline V gene encodes CDR1 MNHEY and CDR2 SVGAGI. The CDR3 nucleotides are TGTGCCAGCAGATGGACAGGCCCCGGGGAGCTGTTTTTT. This sequence encodes CASRWTGPGELFF.